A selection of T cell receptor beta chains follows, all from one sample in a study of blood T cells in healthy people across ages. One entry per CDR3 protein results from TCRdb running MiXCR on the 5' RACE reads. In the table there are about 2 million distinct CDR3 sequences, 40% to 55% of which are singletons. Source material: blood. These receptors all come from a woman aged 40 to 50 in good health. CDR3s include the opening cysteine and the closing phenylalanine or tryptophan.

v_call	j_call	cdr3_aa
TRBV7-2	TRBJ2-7	CASSSQPYRGGNYEQYF
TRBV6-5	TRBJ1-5	CASSDSRNQPQHF
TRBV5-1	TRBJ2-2	CASSLEGIGELFF
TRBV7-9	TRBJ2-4	CASSLNSLAKNIQYF
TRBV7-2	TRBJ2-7	CASSPRLAGGFVSYEQYF
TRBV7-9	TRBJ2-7	CASRRARDSSYEQYF
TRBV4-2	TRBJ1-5	CASSQDLGEPDQPQHF
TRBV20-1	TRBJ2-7	CSAGYQSYEQYF
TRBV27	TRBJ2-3	CASGGFDDTQYF
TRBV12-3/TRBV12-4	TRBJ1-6	CASSSAISESPLHF
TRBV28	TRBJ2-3	CASSLTGLTRDTQYF
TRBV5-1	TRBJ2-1	CASSGGGSTNEQFF
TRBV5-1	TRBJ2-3	CASSLFRVGDTQYF
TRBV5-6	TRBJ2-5	CASSRQPETQYF
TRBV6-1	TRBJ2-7	CASSDGVGAYEQYF
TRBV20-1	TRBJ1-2	CSASNREPNDGYTF
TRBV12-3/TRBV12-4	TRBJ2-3	CASSSYSSDTQYF
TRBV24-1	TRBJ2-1	CATSVGYSGIDSYNEQFF
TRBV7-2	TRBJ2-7	CASSWRGGPDNEQYF
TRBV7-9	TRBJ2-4	CASSPPRGAENIQYF
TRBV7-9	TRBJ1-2	CASADRSHYGYTF
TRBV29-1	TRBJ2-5	CSGRQGPGETQYF
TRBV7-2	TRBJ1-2	CASSFQTGKDGYTF
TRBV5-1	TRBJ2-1	CASSLVGHQLNEQFF
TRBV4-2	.	CASSQPSGTGGYNEQYF
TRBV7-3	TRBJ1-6	CASREGEGSPLHF
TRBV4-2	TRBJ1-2	CASSQGSYRAGYTF
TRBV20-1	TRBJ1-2	CSARDPGLYGYTF
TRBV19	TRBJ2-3	CASSTGTRRYF